Below, 18 T cell receptor beta chains from the same sample are listed, as sequenced in a study of blood T cell repertoires in COVID-19. Repertoires were generated with immunoSEQ multiplex PCR, while TCRdb's copy carries only in-frame clones and drops some. The profile covers about 200,000 clones, with about nine tenths appearing a single time and around 6.9% taken by the ten largest. The sample comprised peripheral blood. These receptor sequences come from a man aged 55 to 70 who had recovered from COVID-19.

The chain uses TRBV14 and TRBJ1-1; D call uncertain. The V end lost 4 bases, the J end lost 1 base, and 16 bases lay between the germline ends. Looked up from germline, CDR1 is SGHDN and CDR2 is FVKESK. CDR3 length: 16 amino acids. CDR3 residues: CASSRRQTLSNTEAFF. The DNA for the CDR3 is TGTGCCAGCAGCCGTCGACAAACGCTGTCGAACACTGAAGCTTTCTTT. Supplemented by reference TRBV14 and TRBJ1-1, the full variable domain reads EAGVTQFPSHSVIEKGQTVTLRCDPISGHDNLYWYRRVMGKEIKFLLHFVKESKQDESGMPNNRFLAERTGGTYSTLKVQPAELEDSGVYFCASSRRQTLSNTEAFFGQGTRLTVV.

The genes are TRBV19 and TRBJ2-7, with 10 positions matching TRBD2. V gave up 6 bases and J gave up 2 bases; unmatched junction bases: 4. Germline lookup yields CDR1 LNHDA and CDR2 SQIVND (reference sequence). This CDR3 is 14 amino acids long. In nucleotides, the CDR3 is TGTGCCAGTAGGGAGCGGGGGGGTACCTACGAGCAGTACTTC. This translates into CASRERGGTYEQYF.

The gene calls are TRBV6-5 and TRBJ1-2, with D possibly TRBD1 on 5 matching bases. Germline CDR1 reads MNHEY; CDR2 reads SVGAGI. The CDR3 runs 12 residues. Trimming took off 2 bases at V and 7 bases at J, with 8 bases between the two ends. The DNA of the CDR3 is TGTGCCAGCAGTTACGCGGGGACTGGCTACACCTTC. The encoded protein is CASSYAGTGYTF.

The genes are TRBV11-2 and TRBJ1-6; 7 bases line up with TRBD1. Germline V CDR1 and CDR2: SGHAT, FQNNGV. With V trimmed by 3 bases and J by 5 bases, 1 base remained unmatched. The length of the CDR3 is 14 residues. This CDR3 is CASSLGTDNSPLHF. The CDR3 DNA sequence: TGTGCCAGCAGCTTGGGGACAGATAATTCACCCCTCCACTTT.

The rearrangement links TRBV27 to TRBJ2-1; 11 positions agree with TRBD2. V lost 2 bases to trimming and J lost 7 bases; unmatched junction nucleotides: 4. This CDR3 is built from 15 residues. Germline V lookup: CDR1 MNHEY, CDR2 SMNVEV (reference sequence). CDR3 region: CASSLGTSGVNEQFF. The CDR3 bases are TGTGCCAGCAGTTTAGGGACTAGCGGAGTAAATGAGCAGTTCTTC.

Notes on this clone: Relative to the germline gene, one junction end is altered; a read error may explain this. V usage is TRBV7-2 and J usage is TRBJ1-2, with TRBD1 matching over 12 bases. The CDR3 runs to 14 residues. Germline V gene sequence: CDR1 SGHTA, CDR2 FQGNSA. The CDR3 sequence: CASSFQGQGARSSF. The CDR3 DNA is TGTGCCAGCAGCTTTCAGGGACAGGGGGCGCGTTCCTCCTTC.

This rearrangement joins TRBV7-2 to TRBJ1-2; 8 bases map to TRBD1. The CDR3 totals 16 residues. V was pared by 5 bases and J by 5 bases, with 13 bases of the junction left unmatched. Germline CDR1 reads SGHTA; CDR2 reads FQGNSA. This CDR3 is CASSLLQGAWEYGYTF. In DNA, the CDR3 is TGTGCCAGCAGCCTACTCCAGGGGGCGTGGGAGTATGGCTACACCTTC.

This chain joins TRBV14 and TRBJ1-1; D ambiguous. The CDR3 is 14 amino acids. Germline CDR1 is SGHDN and CDR2 is FVKESK. V was shortened by 4 bases and J by 0 bases, with 9 bases between the two germline ends. The CDR3 coding sequence is TGTGCCAGCAGCCCTTTGGAGTTGAACACTGAAGCTTTCTTT. It codes for CASSPLELNTEAFF.

This chain joins TRBV5-6 and TRBJ2-1; 8 nucleotides match TRBD1. This CDR3 has 14 amino acids. V shed 1 base and J 4 bases; nucleotides not matched to a gene: 1. Germline CDR1 reads SGHDT; CDR2 reads YYEEEE. DNA of the CDR3: TGTGCCAGCAGCTTGAACAGGGGGTACAATGAGCAGTTCTTC. Amino acids: CASSLNRGYNEQFF.

The CDR3 reads CASSTSGTSYEQYF. The CDR3 DNA sequence: TGTGCCAGCAGCACTAGCGGAACCTCCTACGAGCAGTACTTC. This chain uses TRBV7-9 with TRBJ2-7; 8 nucleotides line up with TRBD2. This CDR3 contains 14 residues. CDR1 and CDR2 from the germline V gene are SEHNR and FQNEAQ (reference sequence). Losses at the gene ends were 5 bases for V and 0 bases for J; bases not matched to a gene: 3.

On this clone itself: The sample holds other DNA sequences that translate to the same CDR3. J is TRBJ1-1 and V is TRBV9, with a weak D call TRBD1 (6 bases). CDR1 SGDLS and CDR2 YYNGEE come from the germline V gene. The V end lost 0 bases, the J end lost 1 base, and 7 bases lay between the germline ends. The CDR3 consists of 14 residues. CDR3 sequence reads: CASSVAQGNTEAFF. The CDR3 DNA sequence: TGTGCCAGCAGCGTAGCACAGGGGAACACTGAAGCTTTCTTT. The full variable domain, in which reference TRBV9 and TRBJ1-1 provide the parts outside the CDR3, is DSGVTQTPKHLITATGQRVTLRCSPRSGDLSVYWYQQSLDQGLQFLIQYYNGEERAKGNILERFSAQQFPDLHSELNLSSLELGDSALYFCASSVAQGNTEAFFGQGTRLTVV.

A few counts support this clone. The V call is TRBV4-3, the J call TRBJ1-3, with D uncertain. Germline CDR1 is LGHNA and CDR2 is YSLEER. The CDR3 sequence is 15 residues long. Trimming cost V 4 bases and J 0 bases, with 10 bases left between them. The CDR3 sequence: CASSLSGSSGNTIYF. CDR3 bases: TGCGCCAGCAGCCTCTCCGGGAGCTCTGGAAACACCATATATTTT.

The chain joins TRBV3-1 (or the pseudogene TRBV3-2) to TRBJ2-1; TRBD1 matches 9 bases. With 5 bases clipped from V and 1 base from J, the junction kept 3 bases outside the gene matches. The CDR3 covers 15 residues. In germline, CDR1 is LGHDT, CDR2 YNNKEL (reference sequence). This CDR3 is CASSYGQGSYNEQFF. In nucleotides, the CDR3 is TGTGCCAGCAGCTACGGACAGGGGTCCTACAATGAGCAGTTCTTC.

The chain combines TRBV5-4 with TRBJ2-5, with 9 bases identical to TRBD1. The V segment lost 4 bases and the J segment 2 bases; nucleotides outside the gene matches: 9. Germline CDR1 reads SGHNT; CDR2 reads YYREEE (reference sequence). The CDR3 spans 16 residues. The CDR3: CASSPQGQGAQETQYF. The CDR3 coding sequence is TGTGCCAGCAGCCCCCAGGGACAGGGAGCACAAGAGACCCAGTACTTC.

The rearrangement links TRBV7-9 to TRBJ2-2, with D uncertain. From germline, CDR1 is SEHNR and CDR2 FQNEAQ (reference sequence). The CDR3 loop spans 15 amino acids. V was shortened by 3 bases and J by 0 bases, with 8 bases between the two germline ends. The CDR3 here is CASSLQFANTGELFF. In DNA form, the CDR3 reads TGTGCCAGCAGCTTGCAGTTCGCGAACACCGGGGAGCTGTTTTTT.

The chain employs TRBV6-5 and TRBJ1-2; 10 nucleotides agree with TRBD1. This CDR3 is 15 amino acids long. CDR1 MNHEY and CDR2 SVGAGI come from the germline V gene. The V and J ends lost 2 bases and 4 bases, in that order; junction bases with no gene match: 4. CDR3 loop: CASSYHRQGAYGYTF. Here the CDR3 DNA reads TGTGCCAGCAGTTACCATCGACAGGGGGCCTATGGCTACACCTTC.

V and J are TRBV6-5 and TRBJ2-5; D perhaps matches TRBD1 (7 bases). This CDR3 spans 14 amino acids. Germline values: CDR1 MNHEY, CDR2 SVGAGI. V lost 5 bases to trimming and J lost 5 bases, with 15 bases between them. This CDR3 reads CASSPQGGVETQYF. In DNA form, the CDR3 reads TGTGCCAGCAGTCCCCAGGGGGGAGTTGAGACCCAGTACTTC.

The chain has TRBV28 and TRBJ2-7, with D perhaps matching TRBD1 (5 bases). CDR1 and CDR2 (germline): MDHEN, SYDVKM. The CDR3 has 11 residues. Deletions cut 10 bases from V and 6 bases from J, with 13 bases between. CDR3 sequence reads: CATKDSPEQYF. CDR3 DNA sequence: TGTGCCACCAAAGACAGTCCCGAGCAGTACTTC.